The text below deals with one T cell receptor (beta chain). The target antigen is unknown. In the PCR, 60 Vbeta and 13 Jbeta primers were used. Sequencing was performed with immunoSEQ multiplex PCR; in TCRdb, only in-frame clones are kept and a portion is missing. The sample records roughly 180,000 clones, 80% being singletons. The trim removed 1 base at V and 5 bases at J, leaving 4 bases unmatched. CDR3 size: 14 residues. CDR1 and CDR2 from the germline V gene are KGHSH and LQKENI. The data were obtained in a study of cytomegalovirus exposure and HLA in healthy donors. Study findings and constraints: Later analysis indicated greater clonal expansion among HLA-associated TCR beta chains than among equally common other chains. For TCR beta chains, V- and J-gene trimming was later linked to a missense DCLRE1C variant.

The sequencing sample was made of PBMCs. This TCR was recovered from a girl between 5 and 17 years old in good health and CMV-seropositive. The chain recombines TRBV18 with TRBJ1-1; 7 nucleotides align to TRBD1. CDR3 DNA sequence: TGTGCCAGCTCACCACAGGGGGCCGGGACTGAAGCTTTCTTT. Residues: CASSPQGAGTEAFF.